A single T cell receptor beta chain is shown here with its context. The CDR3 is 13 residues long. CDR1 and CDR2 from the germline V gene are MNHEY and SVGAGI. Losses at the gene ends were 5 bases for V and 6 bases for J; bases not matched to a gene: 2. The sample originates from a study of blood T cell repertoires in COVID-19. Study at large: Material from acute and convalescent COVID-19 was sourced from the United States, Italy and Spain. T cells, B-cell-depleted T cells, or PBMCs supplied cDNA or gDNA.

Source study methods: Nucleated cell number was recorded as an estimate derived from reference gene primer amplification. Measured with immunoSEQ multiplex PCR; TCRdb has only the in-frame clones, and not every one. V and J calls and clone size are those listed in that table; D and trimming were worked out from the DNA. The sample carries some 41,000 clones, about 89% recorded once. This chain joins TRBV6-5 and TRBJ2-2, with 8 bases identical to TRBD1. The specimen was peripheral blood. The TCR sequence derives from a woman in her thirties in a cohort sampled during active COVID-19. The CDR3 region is CASSTTGAGELFF. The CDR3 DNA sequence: TGTGCCAGCAGTACGACAGGGGCCGGGGAGCTGTTTTTT.